A selection of T cell receptor beta chains follows, all from one sample in a study of siplizumab effects on memory and regulatory T cells. The data were produced by immunoSEQ multiplex PCR, yet TCRdb's version contains in-frame clones alone and is incomplete. The repertoire holds tens of thousands of clones, with about 96% as singletons. The source material was naive CD4+ T cells sorted from blood. The origin of the receptors is a human donor in good health. CDR3s include the opening cysteine and the closing phenylalanine or tryptophan. The order of the fields is J gene, D gene, V gene, clone size, CDR3 protein, CDR3 DNA. D genes are given only for firm matches. The size of a clone is reported for some rows only, either as once, few or many, or as a class for expanded clones.

TRBJ2-7 | NA | TRBV10-3 | NA | CAIREGSYEQYF | TGTGCCATCAGAGAGGGTTCCTACGAGCAGTACTTC
TRBJ1-1 | NA | TRBV9 | NA | CASTPGGAYPMNTEAFF | TGTGCCAGCACCCCGGGGGGGGCCTACCCTATGAACACTGAAGCTTTCTTT
TRBJ2-1 | TRBD2 | TRBV14 | NA | CASSQSGLAGGPYNEQFF | TGTGCCAGCAGCCAATCTGGACTAGCGGGGGGGCCCTACAATGAGCAGTTCTTC
TRBJ1-5 | NA | TRBV11-3 | NA | CASSLVADNQPQHF | TGTGCCAGCAGCTTAGTGGCAGATAATCAGCCCCAGCATTTT
TRBJ2-5 | NA | TRBV5-4 | NA | CASSFGAGLLETQYF | TGTGCCAGCAGCTTTGGGGCAGGACTTTTAGAGACCCAGTACTTC
TRBJ2-5 | NA | TRBV2 | NA | CASSPELAPMGTQYF | TGTGCCAGCAGTCCAGAACTCGCGCCCATGGGGACCCAGTACTTC
TRBJ2-5 | NA | TRBV15 | NA | CATSRGFGNRVYETQYF | TGTGCCACCAGCAGGGGATTTGGAAACAGGGTGTACGAGACCCAGTACTTC
TRBJ1-3 | TRBD1 | TRBV2 | NA | CASSDRGTNTIYF | TGTGCCAGCAGTGACAGGGGGACAAACACCATATATTTT
TRBJ1-2 | NA | TRBV9 | NA | CASTIGGGLDYGYTF | TGTGCCAGCACCATCGGCGGGGGGTTAGACTATGGCTACACCTTC
TRBJ1-2 | NA | TRBV5-3 | NA | CARSTSGARGYTF | TGTGCCAGAAGCACCTCGGGGGCGCGGGGCTACACCTTC
TRBJ1-6 | NA | TRBV5-1 | NA | CASSPLVMDDSPLHF | TGCGCCAGCAGCCCCCTTGTAATGGACGATTCACCCCTCCACTTT
TRBJ2-7 | TRBD2 | TRBV7-2 | NA | CASSVSGGAINEQYF | TGTGCCAGCAGCGTTAGCGGGGGGGCGATTAATGAGCAGTACTTC
TRBJ2-7 | NA | TRBV6-5 | once | CASSYPRRIYEQYF | TGTGCCAGCAGTTACCCTCGACGGATTTACGAGCAGTACTTC
TRBJ2-3 | TRBD2 | TRBV2 | NA | CASSAGTSGGTDTQYF | TGTGCCAGCAGTGCCGGGACTAGCGGGGGGACAGATACGCAGTATTTT
TRBJ1-2 | NA | TRBV21-1 | once | CASSSLYRDSYGYTF | TGTGCCAGCAGCTCCCTCTACCGGGACAGCTATGGCTACACCTTC
TRBJ2-3 | NA | TRBV19 | NA | CASSTDPRGRSTDTQYF | TGTGCCAGTAGTACAGACCCCAGAGGAAGGAGCACAGATACGCAGTATTTT
TRBJ2-7 | TRBD2 | TRBV19 | NA | CASSSGGAWEQYF | TGTGCCAGTTCTAGCGGGGGGGCTTGGGAGCAGTACTTC
TRBJ2-2 | NA | TRBV2 | NA | CATRRTSNTGELFF | TGTGCTACTCGTCGGACATCGAACACCGGGGAGCTGTTTTTT
TRBJ1-1 | NA | TRBV11-2 | once | CASSPKSTEAFF | TGTGCCAGCAGCCCAAAATCTACTGAAGCTTTCTTT
TRBJ2-4 | TRBD2 | TRBV7-2 | NA | CASSFGSGGLAKNIQYF | TGTGCCAGCAGCTTCGGTAGCGGGGGGTTAGCCAAAAACATTCAGTACTTC
TRBJ2-7 | NA | TRBV2 | NA | CASKRGRGGYEQYF | TGTGCCAGCAAGCGGGGAAGAGGGGGCTACGAGCAGTACTTC
TRBJ1-2 | NA | TRBV27 | NA | CATTREGEGNYGYTF | TGTGCCACCACCAGAGAGGGTGAGGGTAACTATGGCTACACCTTC
TRBJ2-1 | TRBD1 | TRBV19 | NA | CASSPWTGATYNEQFF | TGTGCCAGTAGTCCGTGGACAGGGGCCACCTACAATGAGCAGTTCTTC
TRBJ1-2 | TRBD1 | TRBV6-6 | NA | CASMDRGYFNYGYTF | TGTGCCAGCATGGACAGGGGGTATTTTAACTATGGCTACACCTTC
TRBJ1-1 | TRBD1 | TRBV5-6 | NA | CASSPGDRGHGEAFF | TGTGCCAGCAGCCCTGGGGACAGGGGCCATGGTGAAGCTTTCTTT
TRBJ2-7 | NA | TRBV18 | NA | CASSPGDEQYF | TGTGCCAGCTCACCGGGGGACGAGCAGTACTTC
TRBJ1-2 | TRBD1 | TRBV23-1 | NA | CASSQPGTGSNYGYTF | TGCGCCAGCAGTCAACCGGGGACAGGGTCTAACTATGGCTACACCTTC
TRBJ2-3 | NA | TRBV6-6 | NA | CASRLDGATDTQYF | TGTGCCAGCAGGCTCGATGGGGCCACAGATACGCAGTATTTT
TRBJ1-2 | TRBD1 | TRBV6-5 | NA | CASSRKQLTGYAF | TGTGCCAGCAGCCGCAAACAGCTGACAGGGTACGCCTTC
TRBJ1-5 | NA | TRBV6-5 | NA | CASSPQGTQPQHF | TGTGCCAGCAGTCCACAGGGAACTCAGCCCCAGCATTTT
TRBJ2-1 | NA | TRBV6-1 | NA | CASSDGTEQFF | TGTGCCAGCAGTGACGGGACAGAGCAGTTCTTC